Listed below are T cell receptor beta chains from one sample, sequenced in a study of blood T cell repertoires in COVID-19. Profiling relied on immunoSEQ multiplex PCR, and the TCRdb table lists in-frame clones only, not all of them. The sample contains around 250,000 clones, over 75% of which appear only once. Sample: peripheral blood. These receptors all stem from a man aged 50 to 59 with active or convalescent COVID-19. Both conserved end residues are part of each CDR3. D genes are given only for firm matches. For some rows the clone size is stated as once, few or many, or as a class when expanded; others skip it.

CDR3nt	CDR3aa	abundance	v_gene	j_gene	d_gene
TGTGCCAGCAGCATCGGGACTAGCGGGAGGGCCGAGCAGTTCTTC	CASSIGTSGRAEQFF	-	TRBV9	TRBJ2-1	TRBD2
TGTGCCAGCAGCCAATTTCGGGGGTTCACTGAAGCTTTCTTT	CASSQFRGFTEAFF	-	TRBV16	TRBJ1-1	-
TGCGCCAGCAGGGATACTAGCGGTTTCTACAATGAGCAGTTCTTC	CASRDTSGFYNEQFF	-	TRBV5-1	TRBJ2-1	TRBD2
TGTGCCTGGAAGGCGGGAGAGTTCTCCGGGGAGCTGTTTTTT	CAWKAGEFSGELFF	-	TRBV30	TRBJ2-2	TRBD2
TGTGCCAGCAGAAAACGGGACAGGGCTTCAGATACGCAGTATTTT	CASRKRDRASDTQYF	-	TRBV6-5	TRBJ2-3	TRBD1
TGCGCCAGCAGGTTCGGGATGACTAATGAAAAACTGTTTTTT	CASRFGMTNEKLFF	-	TRBV10-2	TRBJ1-4	-
TGTGCCAGCAGTTTATTAGAGTTCGACGAGCAGTACTTC	CASSLLEFDEQYF	-	TRBV12-3/TRBV12-4	TRBJ2-7	-
TGTGCCTGGGGGAGACAGATGAACACTGAAGCTTTCTTT	CAWGRQMNTEAFF	-	TRBV30	TRBJ1-1	-
TGCGCCAGCAGCTTGGGGACAGCCGGAAACACCATATATTTT	CASSLGTAGNTIYF	many	TRBV5-1	TRBJ1-3	-
TGTGCCAGCACGAGATCAGGACAGGGGGCCTACGAGCAGTACTTC	CASTRSGQGAYEQYF	-	TRBV6-5	TRBJ2-7	TRBD1
TGTGCCAGCAGTGAATGGTCGAAGGGGGCAACTGAAGCTTTCTTT	CASSEWSKGATEAFF	-	TRBV25-1	TRBJ1-1	TRBD1
TGTGCCGCGGGTGCGGGAGTTTCCTACAATGAGCAGTTCTTC	CAAGAGVSYNEQFF	-	TRBV19	TRBJ2-1	TRBD2
TGTGCCAGCAGTCCGACAGGGTACCCTTTCTATGGCTACACCTTC	CASSPTGYPFYGYTF	-	TRBV6-5	TRBJ1-2	TRBD1
TGTGCCTTCCGTTCTGATAGGAGTACTGAAGCTTTCTTT	CAFRSDRSTEAFF	-	TRBV30	TRBJ1-1	-
TGCGCCAGCAGCCTCGGGACTAGAGGAGAGACCCAGTACTTC	CASSLGTRGETQYF	-	TRBV4-1	TRBJ2-5	TRBD2
TGTGCCACCAGCAGAGATCTCGGGGGGCTAGCCAAAAACATTCAGTACTTC	CATSRDLGGLAKNIQYF	-	TRBV15	TRBJ2-4	-
TGCGCCAGCAGTGAAGGGGGCAGCTCTGGAAACACCATATATTTT	CASSEGGSSGNTIYF	-	TRBV10-2	TRBJ1-3	TRBD1
TGTGCCAGCAGCCTCCGACAGGGTCCCCACGAGCAGTACTTC	CASSLRQGPHEQYF	-	TRBV3-1/TRBV3-2	TRBJ2-7	TRBD1
TGTGCCAGCAGCGTGGCGGGGGGCGAGACCCAGTACTTC	CASSVAGGETQYF	-	TRBV9	TRBJ2-5	TRBD2
TGTGCCAGCACCCACGAGGCGGGGGCCTACAATGAGCAGTTCTTC	CASTHEAGAYNEQFF	-	TRBV7-9	TRBJ2-1	TRBD2
TGTGCCAGCAGACGTCTAGGACAGCTATATGGCTACACCTTC	CASRRLGQLYGYTF	-	TRBV11-2	TRBJ1-2	-
TGCGCCACGAAGACGACACCTTCGAACACCGGGGAGCTGTTTTTT	CATKTTPSNTGELFF	-	TRBV5-1	TRBJ2-2	-
TGTGCCAGCTCACCACCGGCGAGACAGGGTACGGGCGAGCAGTACTTC	CASSPPARQGTGEQYF	-	TRBV18	TRBJ2-7	TRBD1
TGTGCCATCAGTGAAGGGGGCACTGAAGCTTTCTTT	CAISEGGTEAFF	-	TRBV10-3	TRBJ1-1	-
TGTGCCAGCAGTGATGGAGGGGGCCGGACCCAGTACTTC	CASSDGGGRTQYF	-	TRBV2	TRBJ2-5	-
TGTGCCAGCAGAGCAGGGTATGGCTACACCTTC	CASRAGYGYTF	-	TRBV6-5	TRBJ1-2	-
TGTGCTAGTGGTTTGGATAGAAAGCAGTTCTTC	CASGLDRKQFF	-	TRBV12-5	TRBJ2-1	-
TGTGCCAGCAGCTTAGTGGGGGGAGCGGATGGCTACACCTTC	CASSLVGGADGYTF	-	TRBV7-9	TRBJ1-2	-
TGTGCCAGCAGCCGGCAGGGGGCAGACACTGAAGCTTTCTTT	CASSRQGADTEAFF	-	TRBV5-6	TRBJ1-1	TRBD1
TGTGCCAGCAGCCAGGAAAACAGGGGAATGGGTGAAAAACTGTTTTTT	CASSQENRGMGEKLFF	once	TRBV4-2	TRBJ1-4	TRBD1
TGTGCCAGCAGCCCCCGAAGTAGCGGGAATCCCTACGAGCAGTACTTC	CASSPRSSGNPYEQYF	few	TRBV3-1/TRBV3-2	TRBJ2-7	TRBD2
TGTGCCAGCAGCTTAGGTAGCGGCAACACAGATACGCAGTATTTT	CASSLGSGNTDTQYF	-	TRBV7-2	TRBJ2-3	-
TGTGCCAGCAGTTACTCTCGGGGGAACACTGAAGCTTTCTTT	CASSYSRGNTEAFF	-	TRBV6-5	TRBJ1-1	-
TGTGCCAGCAGCTTAGGGTGGGAGGGACGGCCCTACAATGAGCAGTTCTTC	CASSLGWEGRPYNEQFF	-	TRBV7-2	TRBJ2-1	TRBD2
TGTGCCATCAGTGACCGGGACAGGGGGGCTAGCGGGAGCTACGAGCAGTACTTC	CAISDRDRGASGSYEQYF	-	TRBV10-3	TRBJ2-7	-
TGTGCCAGCAGGGAAGACAGGGACTATGGCTACACCTTC	CASREDRDYGYTF	few	TRBV2	TRBJ1-2	TRBD1
TGTGCCAGCAGCGCGCTTACAGGGGGAACTGAAGCTTTCTTT	CASSALTGGTEAFF	once	TRBV9	TRBJ1-1	TRBD1
TGTGCCAGCAGCCTACCGGGACTAGTAACAGATACGCAGTATTTT	CASSLPGLVTDTQYF	-	TRBV7-2	TRBJ2-3	TRBD2
TGTGCCAGCAGCCGCGAAGGGGGGGCGCCTAATAACTATGGCTACACCTTC	CASSREGGAPNNYGYTF	-	TRBV4-2	TRBJ1-2	-
TGTGCCAGCAGTCGCCGGGGTTACGAGCAGTACTTC	CASSRRGYEQYF	-	TRBV28	TRBJ2-7	-
TGTGCCAGCAGCTCCTCCGGGACTAGCGGGAGGAGCCTATACCAAGAGACCCAGTACTTC	CASSSSGTSGRSLYQETQYF	-	TRBV13	TRBJ2-5	TRBD2
TGTGCCAGCAGCTTAGGGCAAGGGACAGCCCTAAATGAAAAACTGTTTTTT	CASSLGQGTALNEKLFF	-	TRBV7-9	TRBJ1-4	TRBD1
TGTGCCAGCAGCCAAGATATAGGGGAAGGATCACCCCTCCACTTT	CASSQDIGEGSPLHF	-	TRBV4-2	TRBJ1-6	-
TGTGCCAGCGGGGCTCAGAAAGCTTTCTTT	CASGAQKAFF	-	TRBV6-5	TRBJ1-1	-
TGTGCCAGCAGGGGGCTGACAGATACGCAGTATTTT	CASRGLTDTQYF	-	TRBV27	TRBJ2-3	-
TGTGCCAGCAGTGAAGCGACCCCCGGGTCCGAGCAGTACTTC	CASSEATPGSEQYF	-	TRBV2	TRBJ2-7	-
TGTGCCAGCAGTTCGACAGTAAACTATGGCTACACCTTC	CASSSTVNYGYTF	-	TRBV12-3/TRBV12-4	TRBJ1-2	-
TGTGCCAGCAGTGGGACAACGACTTTGAACACTGAAGCTTTCTTT	CASSGTTTLNTEAFF	once	TRBV27	TRBJ1-1	-
TGTGCCAGCAGCTCCCTGGGACAGGTGACCACAGATACGCAGTATTTT	CASSSLGQVTTDTQYF	few	TRBV7-9	TRBJ2-3	TRBD1
TGTGCCAGCACCGGGACTAGCGGGACCTACGAGCAGTACTTC	CASTGTSGTYEQYF	-	TRBV2	TRBJ2-7	TRBD2
TGTGCCAGCAGTTTCGGGACAGGGGGAAATCAGCCCCAGCATTTT	CASSFGTGGNQPQHF	-	TRBV27	TRBJ1-5	TRBD1
TGTGCCAGTACCTGGAGCGGGAGGAGCTACAATGAGCAGTTCTTC	CASTWSGRSYNEQFF	-	TRBV19	TRBJ2-1	TRBD2
TGTGCCAGCAGCCGGACAGGTTCTAATGAAAAACTGTTTTTT	CASSRTGSNEKLFF	-	TRBV5-5	TRBJ1-4	TRBD1
TGTGCCAGCAGTACTAGCGGGCTCTACGAGCAGTACTTC	CASSTSGLYEQYF	-	TRBV28	TRBJ2-7	TRBD2
TGCAGCGTTTCATTTCACATGAACACTGAAGCTTTCTTT	CSVSFHMNTEAFF	-	TRBV29-1	TRBJ1-1	-
TGCGCCAGCAGTCGTTTTTCAGGGTCAGGCACTGAAGCTTTCTTT	CASSRFSGSGTEAFF	-	TRBV5-1	TRBJ1-1	-